The 3 T cell receptor beta chains below were found in one sample sequenced in a study of PD-1 and CTLA-4 blockade in melanoma (dated by TCRdb to about 2021). The method behind the library was the immunoSEQ multiplex PCR assay. The source is immuneACCESS, and TCRdb retained only in-frame sequences with V and J called. Part of the clones is not carried over; for the studies checked, unresolved V genes explain less than half of this, and the remainder is unexplained. The sample data list about 32,000 clones, and 88% of these were observed just once. The ten largest make up 5% to 7.5% of the sample. Sequencing was performed on CD8+ T cells from peripheral blood, taken from a patient given anti-PD-1 treatment. The receptor source for this set is a human donor with melanoma.

This clone was seen more than once but under ten times. The gene calls are TRBV5-4 and TRBJ1-1, with no clear D. Looked up from germline, CDR1 is SGHNT and CDR2 is YYREEE (reference sequence). The CDR3 sequence is 17 residues long. Between the trimmed V and J ends, which lost 3 bases and 5 bases, there was a span of 23 bases. The CDR3 DNA follows: TGTGCCAGCAGCTCGGGCCATCTCCGAGAGGGATGGACTGAAGCTTTCTTT. It codes for CASSSGHLREGWTEAFF.

The chain carries TRBV5-6 and TRBJ2-3, with D maybe TRBD2 (5 bases). V was trimmed by 4 bases and J by 0 bases, leaving 12 bases between them. Germline V CDR1 and CDR2: SGHDT, YYEEEE. The CDR3 runs 15 residues. CDR3 amino acids: CASSLLAISTDTQYF. The CDR3 DNA reads TGTGCCAGCAGCCTATTAGCGATTAGCACAGATACGCAGTATTTT. Based on the CDR3 plus reference TRBV5-6 and TRBJ2-3, the full variable domain is DAGVTQSPTHLIKTRGQQVTLRCSPKSGHDTVSWYQQALGQGPQFIFQYYEEEERQRGNFPDRFSGHQFPNYSSELNVNALLLGDSALYLCASSLLAISTDTQYFGPGTRLTVL.

This rearrangement joins TRBV30 to TRBJ2-6, with 7 bases that match TRBD1. The germline CDR1 and CDR2 sequences are GTSNPN and SVGIG (reference sequence). The CDR3 covers 12 residues. CDR3 protein: CARGQRANVLTF. Here the CDR3 DNA reads TGTGCTCGGGGACAGAGGGCCAACGTCCTGACTTTC.